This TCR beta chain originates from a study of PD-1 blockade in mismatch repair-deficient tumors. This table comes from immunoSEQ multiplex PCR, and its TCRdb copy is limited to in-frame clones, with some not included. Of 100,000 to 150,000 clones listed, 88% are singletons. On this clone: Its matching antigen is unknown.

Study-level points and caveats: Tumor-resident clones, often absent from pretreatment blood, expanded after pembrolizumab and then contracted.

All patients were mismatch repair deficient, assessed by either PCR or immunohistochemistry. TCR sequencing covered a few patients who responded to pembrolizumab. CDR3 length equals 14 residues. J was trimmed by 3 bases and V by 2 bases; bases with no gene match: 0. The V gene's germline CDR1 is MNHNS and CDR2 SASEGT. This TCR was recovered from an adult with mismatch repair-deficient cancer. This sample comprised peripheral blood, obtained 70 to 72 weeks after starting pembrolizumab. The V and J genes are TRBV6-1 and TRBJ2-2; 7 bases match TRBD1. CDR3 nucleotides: TGTGCCAGCAGTGAACAGGGGGACACCGGGGAGCTGTTTTTT. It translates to CASSEQGDTGELFF.